This T cell receptor (beta chain) is drawn from a study of T cells in Graves' hyperthyroidism and ophthalmopathy. This clonotype was seen only a few times. Its target is unknown. The trim removed 5 bases at V and 4 bases at J, leaving 8 bases unmatched. The germline V gene has CDR1 SGHTA and CDR2 FQGNSA. This CDR3 is 16 amino acids long. Notes on the study in general: In the blood, most expanded thyroid clonotypes above 0.001 appeared as well. Ophthalmopathy, which appeared later, was predicted by the model a median about 6 months before onset.

The TCR beta CDR3 regions underwent amplification using RNA transcripts as the source. TCR CDR3 regions were first amplified by RT-PCR with HTBI primers. TCRdb reanalysed the multiplex PCR reads using MiXCR and keeps one entry per CDR3 protein. The sample has 610,000 or so distinct CDR3 sequences, 35% to 55% seen once. The specimen was peripheral blood or thyroid tissue (not recorded which). V and J are TRBV7-2 and TRBJ2-3, with 11 bases lining up with TRBD2. The clonotype comes from a woman between 18 and 30 years old with Graves' hyperthyroidism. In nucleotides, the CDR3 is TGTGCCAGCAGCCTAGGTACTAGCGGGAGCTCAGATACGCAGTATTTT. It encodes CASSLGTSGSSDTQYF.